This is a list of T cell receptor beta chains from one sample in a study. TCRdb independently ran MiXCR on the 5' RACE reads; one entry per CDR3 protein. This sample yields tens of thousands of distinct CDR3 sequences, of which approximately 26% are seen a single time; approximately 2% belongs to the top ten. The sequencing sample was made of tumor-infiltrating Tregs sorted from the breast tumor. These receptors were taken from a female donor with breast cancer. Both conserved end residues are part of each CDR3. The D gene is left open where the match is weak. Size is omitted from some rows. Given values are once, few, many or a class for expanded clones.

clone_size j_call d_call v_call cdr3_nt cdr3_aa
NA TRBJ2-1 NA TRBV7-3 TGTGCCTGCAGCTTATACCAGGTCTCCGAGCAGTTCTTC CACSLYQVSEQFF
NA TRBJ1-2 NA TRBV2 TGTGTCAGCAGTACCAGGCGGGGAGGTAATGGCTACACCTTC CVSSTRRGGNGYTF
many TRBJ1-2 TRBD1 TRBV2 TGTGCCAGCAAGGACAGGGGGCTTTATGGCTACACCTTC CASKDRGLYGYTF
NA TRBJ1-2 NA TRBV5-1 TGCGCCAGCAGCTTGGCCGGGGGGGCTGACGGCTACACCTTC CASSLAGGADGYTF
many TRBJ1-1 TRBD1 TRBV12-3/TRBV12-4 TGTGCCAGCAGTAATACAGGGGGAGGAACTGAAGCTTTCTTT CASSNTGGGTEAFF
NA TRBJ1-2 NA TRBV4-1 TGCGCCAGCAGCCAAGATAGCAGGGTTTATGGCTACACCTTC CASSQDSRVYGYTF
NA TRBJ1-4 TRBD1 TRBV5-1 TGCGCCAGCAGCTCCGGGACAGGGAGGGAAAAACTGTTTTTT CASSSGTGREKLFF
NA TRBJ2-7 NA TRBV6-1 TGTGCCAGCAGAAATGGCGGAATGACCGGAGTTACTAACGAGCAGTACTTC CASRNGGMTGVTNEQYF
few TRBJ2-7 TRBD2 TRBV7-2 TGTGCCAGCAGCTTAGTTCGAGCGGGAGGCGAGCAGTACTTC CASSLVRAGGEQYF
NA TRBJ2-7 NA TRBV12-3/TRBV12-4 TGTGCCAGCATGCGCAACGGACATCGCAACGAGCAGTACTTC CASMRNGHRNEQYF
few TRBJ1-1 NA TRBV3-1 TGTGCCAGCAGCCAAGATCGGGGCAGGGGTGGTGCTTTCTTT CASSQDRGRGGAFF
few TRBJ1-4 NA TRBV5-6 TGTGCCAGCAGCCAATGGAGGGAAAAACTGTTTTTT CASSQWREKLFF
NA TRBJ2-2 NA TRBV4-2 TGTGCCAGCAGCCAAGATTTCGGGGGTTGGGAGCTGTTTTTT CASSQDFGGWELFF
many TRBJ1-2 NA TRBV29-1 TGCAGCGTTCCCCGGTCGACACAGATCGATGGCTACACCTTC CSVPRSTQIDGYTF
NA TRBJ2-1 TRBD1 TRBV5-1 TGCGCCAGCAGTCCCGGGACAGGGGCATACAATGAGCAGTTCTTC CASSPGTGAYNEQFF
NA TRBJ2-1 NA TRBV29-1 TGCAGCGTTGTAAGGGGTAACGCCTACAATGAGCAGTTCTTC CSVVRGNAYNEQFF
few TRBJ2-6 NA TRBV5-1 TGCGCCAGCAGCCCCCCTGGGGCAGCTGGGGCCAACGTCCTGACTTTC CASSPPGAAGANVLTF
NA TRBJ2-1 NA TRBV28 TGTGCCTGCAGTTCCCTTAAAGGGCCTTACAATGAGCAGTTCTTC CACSSLKGPYNEQFF
medium-sized TRBJ2-2 NA TRBV13 TGTGCCAGCAGCTTAGTGGGCATCGGGGAGCTGTTTTTT CASSLVGIGELFF
NA TRBJ2-5 TRBD1 TRBV28 TGTGCCAGCAGTTTAACCTCCCTGGGACAGAAGAAACAAGAGACCCAGTACTTC CASSLTSLGQKKQETQYF
few TRBJ2-7 NA TRBV27 TGTGCCAGCAGCCAACAGGGATACGAGCAGTACTTC CASSQQGYEQYF
few TRBJ2-2 NA TRBV5-1 TGCGCCAGCAGCTTGGCAGGGCCGAACACCGGGGAGCTGGTTTTT CASSLAGPNTGELVF
NA TRBJ1-2 NA TRBV4-2 TGTGCCAGCAGCCAAGATTCAGGAGGGGACTATGGCTACACCTTC CASSQDSGGDYGYTF
NA TRBJ1-1 TRBD1 TRBV5-1 TGCGCCAGCAGCACGACAGGGGTGAACACTGAAGCTTTCTTT CASSTTGVNTEAFF
NA TRBJ2-3 NA TRBV9 TGTGCCAGCAGCGCAGACATCGGAGGCCGCTACACAGATACGCAGTATTTT CASSADIGGRYTDTQYF
many TRBJ2-7 NA TRBV7-2 TGTGCCAGCAGCCCTAGTAACCTGTTTTCCTACGAGCAGTACTTC CASSPSNLFSYEQYF
NA TRBJ2-1 TRBD1 TRBV9 TGTGCCAGCAACCGACAGGGGGCTTACTACAATGAGCAGTTCTTC CASNRQGAYYNEQFF
NA TRBJ2-3 NA TRBV6-1 TGTGCCAGCCATCGGGACCTAAACTCAGATACGCAGTATTTT CASHRDLNSDTQYF
medium-sized TRBJ1-1 TRBD1 TRBV20-1 TGCAGTGCTAGGCGTCCGACAGGGGCGGTCACTGAAGCTTTCTTT CSARRPTGAVTEAFF
NA TRBJ1-4 NA TRBV20-1 TGCAGTGCAGCTGGGGCTGAAAAACTGTTTTTT CSAAGAEKLFF
NA TRBJ2-1 TRBD2 TRBV12-3/TRBV12-4 TGTGCCAGCAGTCCACTTACTAGCGGGAGGGCCTCAGATGAGCAGTTCTTC CASSPLTSGRASDEQFF
NA TRBJ1-1 NA TRBV7-2 TGTGCCAGCAGCTTAGATGGGACACAACCTTTCTTT CASSLDGTQPFF
NA TRBJ2-1 NA TRBV20-1 TGCAGTGCTAGAAACTACAATGAGCAGTTCTTC CSARNYNEQFF
few TRBJ2-7 TRBD1 TRBV7-2 TGTGCCAGCAGTCTCACCGGGACAGGATCCTACGAGCAGTACTTC CASSLTGTGSYEQYF
few TRBJ1-6 NA TRBV20-1 TGCAGTGCTAGACTGAGGGCCGGCTCCTATAATTCACCCCTCCACTTT CSARLRAGSYNSPLHF
NA TRBJ2-3 NA TRBV6-5 TGTGCCAGCAGTGCTCGGGGGATCACAGATACGCAGTATTTT CASSARGITDTQYF
once TRBJ2-1 TRBD2 TRBV7-3 TGTGCCAGCAGCCACACTAGCGGGGCCGATTCAGAGCAGTTCTTC CASSHTSGADSEQFF
few TRBJ1-2 NA TRBV4-2 TGTGCCAGCAGCCAAGAGGTTCAACCCAGGGGCTATGGCTACACCTTC CASSQEVQPRGYGYTF
NA TRBJ2-5 TRBD2 TRBV5-1 TGCGCCAGCAGCTTGAATTCCGGGGGGGAGTCGGAGACCCAGTACTTC CASSLNSGGESETQYF
many TRBJ1-4 NA TRBV20-1 TGCAGTGCTAGAAACCAGGGTAGATTATCACTGTTTTTT CSARNQGRLSLFF
NA TRBJ2-3 TRBD2 TRBV29-1 TGCAGCGTGTGTGTTGCCTGTGGCGGGAGAGCAGATACGCAGTATTTT CSVCVACGGRADTQYF
many TRBJ2-7 NA TRBV5-6 TGTGCCAGCGGCAGCGGGCACTCCTACGAGCAGTACTTC CASGSGHSYEQYF
NA TRBJ1-2 TRBD1 TRBV19 TGTGCCAGTCTGGACAGGGCCCTCCCGGCGGCCTTC CASLDRALPAAF
many TRBJ2-5 NA TRBV6-5 TGTGCCAGCAGTACTCAACTAGGCAGGCAAGAGACCCAGTACTTC CASSTQLGRQETQYF
many TRBJ2-3 NA TRBV20-1 TGCAGTGCTAGCAAGGGCAGGGTGAGGTCAGATACGCAGTATTTT CSASKGRVRSDTQYF
NA TRBJ2-3 NA TRBV29-1 TGCAGCGCTCTATTATGGGACTCAACTAGTACGCAGTATTTT CSALLWDSTSTQYF